This T cell receptor beta chain was sequenced in a study of control samples from healthy donors and cancer patients. Generated by immunoSEQ multiplex PCR, the TCRdb table keeps only in-frame clones and is missing some. The sample consists of roughly 170,000 clones, 88% of them appearing once. The receptor was derived from a woman aged 25 to 39 in good health. Sequenced material: blood.

This CDR3 is CASSRAPGNTIYF. CDR3 bases: TGTGCCAGCAGCAGAGCCCCCGGAAACACCATATATTTT. The chain couples TRBV3-1 (or the pseudogene TRBV3-2) to TRBJ1-3, with D hard to call. The germline gives CDR1 LGHDT, CDR2 YNNKEL (reference sequence). With 5 bases removed from V and 4 bases from J, the gap between germline ends came to 9 bases. The CDR3 runs to 13 residues.